This paragraph covers one T cell receptor (beta chain) sequence. Its antigen specificity is not known. Base qualities are not recorded, but no much larger clone differs from it by a single base. The data originate from a study of control samples from healthy donors and cancer patients (dated by TCRdb to 2018 to 2021). Libraries came from the immunoSEQ multiplex PCR assay. In its TCRdb copy, this immuneACCESS table keeps in-frame sequences only and misses some clones. Where compared with another copy, unresolved V genes explain less than half of these, and the others have no known cause. Within this sample are tens of thousands of clones, with roughly 90% of them counted one time only. The ten largest clones add up to roughly 2% of the sample. Deletion took 6 bases off V and 3 bases off J, with a span of 8 bases between the germline ends. CDR3 length: 12 amino acids, cysteine to phenylalanine. Only the CDR3 DNA is retained, 36 bases long and in frame from the first base. Per the germline V gene, MDHEN is the CDR1 and SYDVKM is the CDR2.

The receptor comes from a woman between 55 and 75 years old with head and neck cancer. What was sequenced was PBMCs. This receptor chain uses TRBV28 and TRBJ1-1; no D gene call is confident. The CDR3 region: CASSEWDTEAFF. The sequenced DNA is TGTGCCAGCAGCGAATGGGACACTGAAGCTTTCTTT.